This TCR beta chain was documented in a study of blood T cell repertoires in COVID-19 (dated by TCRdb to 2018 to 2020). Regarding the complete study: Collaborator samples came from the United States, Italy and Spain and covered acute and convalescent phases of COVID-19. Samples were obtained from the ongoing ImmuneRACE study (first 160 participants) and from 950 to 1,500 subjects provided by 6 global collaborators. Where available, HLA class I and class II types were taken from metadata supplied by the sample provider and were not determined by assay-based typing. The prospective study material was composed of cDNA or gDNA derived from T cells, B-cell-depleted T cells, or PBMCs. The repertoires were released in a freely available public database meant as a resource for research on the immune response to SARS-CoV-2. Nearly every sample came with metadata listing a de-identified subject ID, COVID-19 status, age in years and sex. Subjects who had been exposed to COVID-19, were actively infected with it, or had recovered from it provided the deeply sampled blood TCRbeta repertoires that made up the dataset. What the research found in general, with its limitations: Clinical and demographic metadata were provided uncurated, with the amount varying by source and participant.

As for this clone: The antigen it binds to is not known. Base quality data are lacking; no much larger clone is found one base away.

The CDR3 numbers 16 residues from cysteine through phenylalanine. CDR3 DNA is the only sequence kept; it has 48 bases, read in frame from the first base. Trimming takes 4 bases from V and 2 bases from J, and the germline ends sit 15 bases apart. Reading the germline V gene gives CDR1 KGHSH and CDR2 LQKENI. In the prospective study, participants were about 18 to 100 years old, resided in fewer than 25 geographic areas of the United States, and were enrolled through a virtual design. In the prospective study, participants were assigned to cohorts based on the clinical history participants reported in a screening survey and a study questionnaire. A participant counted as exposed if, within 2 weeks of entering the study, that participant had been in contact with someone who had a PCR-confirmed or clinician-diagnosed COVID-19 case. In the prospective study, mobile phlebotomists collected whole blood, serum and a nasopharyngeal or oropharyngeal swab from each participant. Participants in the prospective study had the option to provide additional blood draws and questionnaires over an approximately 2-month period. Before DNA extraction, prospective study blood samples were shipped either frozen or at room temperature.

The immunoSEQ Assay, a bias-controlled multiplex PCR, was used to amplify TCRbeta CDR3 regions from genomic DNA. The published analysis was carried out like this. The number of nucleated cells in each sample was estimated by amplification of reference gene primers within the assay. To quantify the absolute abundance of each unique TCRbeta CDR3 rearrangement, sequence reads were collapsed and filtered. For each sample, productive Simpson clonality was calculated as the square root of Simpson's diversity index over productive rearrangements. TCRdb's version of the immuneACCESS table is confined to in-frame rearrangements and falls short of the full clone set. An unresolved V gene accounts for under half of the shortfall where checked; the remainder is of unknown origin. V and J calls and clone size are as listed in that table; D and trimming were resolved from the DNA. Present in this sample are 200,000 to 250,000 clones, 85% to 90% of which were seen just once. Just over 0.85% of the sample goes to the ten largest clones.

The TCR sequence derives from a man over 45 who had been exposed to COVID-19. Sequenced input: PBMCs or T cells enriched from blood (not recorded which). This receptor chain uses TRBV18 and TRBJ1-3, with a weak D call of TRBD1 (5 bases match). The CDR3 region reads CASSRGSGNTGNTIYF. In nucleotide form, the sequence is TGTGCCAGCTCACGTGGCTCAGGGAACACTGGAAACACCATATATTTT.